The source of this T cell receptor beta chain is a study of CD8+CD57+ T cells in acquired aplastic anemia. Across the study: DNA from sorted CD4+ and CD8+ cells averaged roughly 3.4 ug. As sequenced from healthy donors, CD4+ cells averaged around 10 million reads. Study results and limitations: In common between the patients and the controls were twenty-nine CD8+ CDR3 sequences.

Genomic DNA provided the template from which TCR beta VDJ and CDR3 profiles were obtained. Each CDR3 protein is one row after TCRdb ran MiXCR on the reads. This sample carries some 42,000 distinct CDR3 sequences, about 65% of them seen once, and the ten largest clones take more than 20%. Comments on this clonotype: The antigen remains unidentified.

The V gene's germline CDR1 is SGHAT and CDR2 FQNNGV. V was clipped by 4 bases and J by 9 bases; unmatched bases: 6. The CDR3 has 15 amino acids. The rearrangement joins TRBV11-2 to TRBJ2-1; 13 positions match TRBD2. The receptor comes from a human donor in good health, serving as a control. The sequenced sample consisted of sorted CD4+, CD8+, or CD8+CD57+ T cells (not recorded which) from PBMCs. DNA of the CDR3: TGTGCCAGCAGCTCCACTAGCGGGGGGGCCCTTGAGCAGTTCTTC. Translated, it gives CASSSTSGGALEQFF.